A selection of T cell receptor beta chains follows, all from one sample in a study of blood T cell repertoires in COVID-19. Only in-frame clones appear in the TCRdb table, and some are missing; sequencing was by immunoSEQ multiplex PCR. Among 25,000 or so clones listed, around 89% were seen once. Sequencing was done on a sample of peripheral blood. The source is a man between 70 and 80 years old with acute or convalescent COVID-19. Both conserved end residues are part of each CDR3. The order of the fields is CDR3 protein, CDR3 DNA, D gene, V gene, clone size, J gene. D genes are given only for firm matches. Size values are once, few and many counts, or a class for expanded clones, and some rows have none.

CASSLSPGRNEQFF TGTGCCAGCAGCTTGTCGCCGGGAAGGAATGAGCAGTTCTTC - TRBV5-5 - TRBJ2-1
CASSAGLAGNWNEQFF TGTGCCAGCAGCGCAGGACTAGCGGGAAATTGGAATGAGCAGTTCTTC TRBD2 TRBV7-9 - TRBJ2-1
CASRVQGGTDTQYF TGTGCCAGCAGGGTACAGGGGGGGACAGATACGCAGTATTTT - TRBV2 - TRBJ2-3
CASSLSEEPYNEQFF TGTGCCAGCAGTTTGAGCGAGGAGCCCTACAATGAGCAGTTCTTC - TRBV27 - TRBJ2-1
CASSPAGRPNEKLFF TGTGCCAGCTCACCCGCGGGACGGCCTAATGAAAAACTGTTTTTT - TRBV18 - TRBJ1-4
CSVRDNRLNEQFF TGCAGCGTTCGGGACAACAGGCTAAATGAGCAGTTCTTC - TRBV29-1 - TRBJ2-1
CASSPPTSRDTQYF TGTGCCAGCTCACCACCAACTTCCCGGGATACGCAGTATTTT - TRBV18 - TRBJ2-3
CASSLGGGNSPLHF TGTGCCAGCAGTTTAGGGGGAGGGAATTCACCCCTCCACTTT - TRBV28 once TRBJ1-6
CASSLSDSYEQYF TGTGCCAGCAGCCTTAGCGACTCCTACGAGCAGTACTTC - TRBV7-9 once TRBJ2-7
CASTRAKRDTYNSPLHF TGTGCCAGCACCAGGGCAAAGAGGGACACCTATAATTCACCCCTCCACTTT - TRBV5-5 - TRBJ1-6
CASSPGQGFYEQYF TGTGCCAGCTCACCGGGACAGGGATTCTACGAGCAGTACTTC TRBD1 TRBV18 - TRBJ2-7
CASTEGQNTEAFF TGTGCCAGCACCGAGGGACAGAACACTGAAGCTTTCTTT - TRBV6-6 - TRBJ1-1
CASSHRALEDNEQFF TGTGCCAGCAGCCACAGGGCACTGGAGGACAATGAGCAGTTCTTC - TRBV21-1 - TRBJ2-1
CATSVQGREGNEQFF TGTGCCACCAGTGTACAGGGCAGGGAAGGGAATGAGCAGTTCTTC - TRBV24-1 - TRBJ2-1
CASRTGGVGYTF TGTGCCAGCAGGACGGGAGGAGTGGGCTACACCTTC - TRBV2 - TRBJ1-2
CASSLTVKTGADTQYF TGTGCCAGCAGCTTAACGGTAAAGACCGGAGCAGATACGCAGTATTTT - TRBV7-3 - TRBJ2-3
CASSVRQGAREQYF TGCGCCAGCAGCGTTCGACAGGGGGCGCGGGAGCAGTACTTC TRBD1 TRBV5-1 - TRBJ2-7
CASSSRPGTDTQYF TGTGCCAGCAGTTCCCGCCCGGGCACAGATACGCAGTATTTT - TRBV28 - TRBJ2-3
CASSSPRGRHTGELFF TGTGCCAGCAGCTCCCCCAGGGGGCGGCACACCGGGGAGCTGTTTTTT TRBD1 TRBV11-2 - TRBJ2-2
CASSIYSGENIQYF TGTGCCAGTAGTATTTATTCAGGCGAAAACATTCAGTACTTC - TRBV19 - TRBJ2-4
CAISESLTGTYGYTF TGTGCCATCAGTGAGTCGCTGACAGGGACCTATGGCTACACCTTC TRBD1 TRBV10-3 - TRBJ1-2
CATSRGQGSNQPQHF TGTGCCACCAGCAGAGGACAGGGTAGCAATCAGCCCCAGCATTTT TRBD1 TRBV15 - TRBJ1-5
CASSSRPGQGAGEQYF TGTGCCAGCTCATCCCGACCGGGACAGGGGGCGGGGGAGCAGTACTTC TRBD1 TRBV18 - TRBJ2-7
CASSPMSEPYEQYF TGTGCCAGCAGCCCCATGTCGGAGCCCTACGAGCAGTACTTC - TRBV9 - TRBJ2-7
CASSQSGGTDTQYF TGCGCCAGCAGCCAATCGGGAGGCACAGATACGCAGTATTTT - TRBV4-3 - TRBJ2-3
CAGRQGGNTGELFF TGTGCCGGCCGGCAAGGCGGTAACACCGGGGAGCTGTTTTTT - TRBV2 once TRBJ2-2
CASSFGTSSTWELFF TGTGCCAGCAGCTTCGGGACTAGCAGCACCTGGGAGCTGTTTTTT TRBD2 TRBV5-4 - TRBJ2-2
CASSRDRGEQFF TGTGCCAGCAGCCGCGACAGGGGCGAGCAGTTCTTC TRBD1 TRBV12-3/TRBV12-4 - TRBJ2-1
CASSDRFHGYNSPLHF TGTGCCAGCAGCGACAGGTTTCACGGCTATAATTCACCCCTCCACTTT - TRBV28 - TRBJ1-6
CASSSLKGAGQETQYF TGTGCCAGCAGTTCCCTAAAAGGGGCGGGACAAGAGACCCAGTACTTC - TRBV6-2/TRBV6-3 - TRBJ2-5
CASSAGTGGKETQYF TGCGCCAGCAGCGCAGGGACAGGGGGGAAAGAGACCCAGTACTTC TRBD1 TRBV5-1 - TRBJ2-5
CASSLHPGVGNQPQHF TGTGCCAGCAGCTTACATCCGGGTGTGGGCAATCAGCCCCAGCATTTT - TRBV7-2 - TRBJ1-5
CASSLGQGVTEAFF TGTGCCAGCAGCCTTGGACAGGGGGTCACTGAAGCTTTCTTT TRBD1 TRBV5-5 - TRBJ1-1
CASSKGQYEQYF TGTGCCAGCAGCAAGGGACAGTACGAGCAGTACTTC TRBD1 TRBV27 - TRBJ2-7
CASSTTSATQYF TGTGCCAGCAGTACCACTAGTGCTACGCAGTATTTT - TRBV6-2/TRBV6-3 - TRBJ2-3
CASRILAGGTGELFF TGTGCCAGCAGAATACTAGCGGGAGGGACCGGGGAGCTGTTTTTT TRBD2 TRBV2 - TRBJ2-2
CASSLEGGWTEAFF TGCGCCAGCAGCTTGGAAGGGGGCTGGACTGAAGCTTTCTTT TRBD1 TRBV5-1 - TRBJ1-1
CASTRLNYGYTF TGTGCCAGCACCAGGCTCAACTATGGCTACACCTTC - TRBV6-5 - TRBJ1-2
CSGSGRTEAFF TGCAGTGGTTCCGGTCGTACTGAAGCTTTCTTT - TRBV20-1 once TRBJ1-1
CASSATVGSTEAFF TGCGCCAGCAGCGCTACAGTGGGGAGCACTGAAGCTTTCTTT - TRBV5-1 - TRBJ1-1
CASRPSETGGIEQFF TGCGCCAGCAGACCCTCGGAGACAGGGGGGATTGAGCAGTTCTTC TRBD1 TRBV23-1 - TRBJ2-1
CASSPRLRDRVAGELFF TGTGCCAGCAGCCCGAGATTACGGGATAGAGTGGCCGGGGAGCTGTTTTTT - TRBV7-3 - TRBJ2-2
CASRKASVNNEQFF TGCGCCAGCAGAAAGGCTAGCGTAAACAATGAGCAGTTCTTC - TRBV5-1 - TRBJ2-1
CASSFDRGHEKLFF TGTGCCAGCAGCTTCGACAGGGGCCATGAAAAACTGTTTTTT TRBD1 TRBV5-6 - TRBJ1-4
CSVELAGLETQYF TGCAGCGTTGAACTAGCGGGACTGGAGACCCAGTACTTC TRBD2 TRBV29-1 - TRBJ2-5
CAISDLRTSGRKRWNEQFF TGTGCCATCAGTGACCTAAGGACTAGCGGGAGAAAGAGGTGGAATGAGCAGTTCTTC TRBD2 TRBV10-3 - TRBJ2-1
CASTPAGGNTGELFF TGTGCCAGCACCCCCGCGGGAGGGAACACCGGGGAGCTGTTTTTT TRBD2 TRBV7-3 - TRBJ2-2
CASSGGIETYNEQFF TGTGCCAGCAGCGGCGGGATTGAGACCTACAATGAGCAGTTCTTC - TRBV2 - TRBJ2-1
CASSLTSEVDTISDLGFGQYF TGTGCCAGCAGCTTGACTAGCGAAGTCGACACTATATCGGACCTTGGGTTCGGGCAGTACTTC TRBD2 TRBV7-8 - TRBJ2-7
CASSPGLAESTDTQYF TGCGCCAGCAGCCCAGGACTAGCGGAGAGCACAGATACGCAGTATTTT TRBD2 TRBV5-1 - TRBJ2-3
CASSQDMTGNPYEQYF TGCGCCAGCAGCCAAGATATGACAGGGAATCCCTACGAGCAGTACTTC TRBD1 TRBV4-1 - TRBJ2-7
CASSSGGRIAGTYNEQFF TGTGCCAGCAGCTCAGGGGGGCGGATAGCGGGAACATACAATGAGCAGTTCTTC - TRBV11-2 - TRBJ2-1
CASSLGTGRYEQYF TGTGCCAGCAGCTTAGGCACAGGGCGCTACGAGCAGTACTTC - TRBV7-2 few TRBJ2-7
CASSRGGTGNEKLFF TGTGCCAGCAGCCGGGGGGGGACAGGGAATGAAAAACTGTTTTTT TRBD1 TRBV5-4 - TRBJ1-4
CAISESRAEQFF TGTGCCATCAGTGAGTCGAGAGCTGAGCAGTTCTTC - TRBV10-3 - TRBJ2-1
CAISESTDSRYSNQPQHF TGTGCCATCAGTGAGTCAACGGACAGCCGATATAGCAATCAGCCCCAGCATTTT - TRBV10-3 - TRBJ1-5
CASSFGAGGLEDTQYF TGCGCCAGCAGCTTTGGGGCGGGGGGTCTGGAAGATACGCAGTATTTT TRBD2 TRBV5-1 - TRBJ2-3